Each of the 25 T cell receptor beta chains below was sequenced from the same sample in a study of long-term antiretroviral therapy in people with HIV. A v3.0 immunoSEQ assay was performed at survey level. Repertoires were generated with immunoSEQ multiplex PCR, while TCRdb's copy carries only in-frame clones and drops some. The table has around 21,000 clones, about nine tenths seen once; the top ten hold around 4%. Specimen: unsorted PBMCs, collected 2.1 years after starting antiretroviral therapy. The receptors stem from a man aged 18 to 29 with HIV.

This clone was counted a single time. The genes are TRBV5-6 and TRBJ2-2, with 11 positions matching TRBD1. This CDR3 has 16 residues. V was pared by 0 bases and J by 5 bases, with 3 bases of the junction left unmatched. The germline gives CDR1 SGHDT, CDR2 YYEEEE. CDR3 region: CASSLGGTGGTGELFF. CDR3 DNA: TGTGCCAGCAGCTTGGGCGGGACAGGGGGGACCGGGGAGCTGTTTTTT.

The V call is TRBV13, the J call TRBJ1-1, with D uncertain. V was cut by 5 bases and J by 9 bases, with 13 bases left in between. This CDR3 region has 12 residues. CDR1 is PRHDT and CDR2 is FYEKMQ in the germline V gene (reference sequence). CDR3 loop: CASSILLDQAFF. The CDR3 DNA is TGTGCCAGCAGCATCCTATTAGACCAAGCTTTCTTT.

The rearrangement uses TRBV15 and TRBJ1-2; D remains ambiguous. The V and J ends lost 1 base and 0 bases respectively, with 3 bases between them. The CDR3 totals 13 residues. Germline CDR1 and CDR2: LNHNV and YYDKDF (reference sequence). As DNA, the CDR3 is TGTGCCACCAGCAGAGTTACTAACTATGGCTACACCTTC. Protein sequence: CATSRVTNYGYTF.

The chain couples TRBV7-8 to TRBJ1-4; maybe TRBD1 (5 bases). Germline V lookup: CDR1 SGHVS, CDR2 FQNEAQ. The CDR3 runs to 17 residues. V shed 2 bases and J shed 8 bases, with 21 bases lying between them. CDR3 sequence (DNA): TGTGCCAGCAGCTTAAATCCAGCGGGGCCTCGGGTGGAAAAACTGTTTTTT. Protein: CASSLNPAGPRVEKLFF. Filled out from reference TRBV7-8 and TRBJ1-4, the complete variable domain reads GAGVSQSPRYKVAKRGQDVALRCDPISGHVSLFWYQQALGQGPEFLTYFQNEAQLDKSGLPSDRFFAERPEGSVSTLKIQRTQQEDSAVYLCASSLNPAGPRVEKLFFGSGTQLSVL.

The CDR3 DNA reads as TGTGCCAGCAGCTTCTCACCTAGCGGGTACGAGCAGTACTTC. This encodes CASSFSPSGYEQYF. This chain joins TRBV7-6 and TRBJ2-7; TRBD2 matches 8 bases. Per germline, CDR1 SGHVS and CDR2 FNYEAQ. The length of the CDR3 is 14 residues. With V trimmed by 3 bases and J by 4 bases, 5 bases remained unmatched.

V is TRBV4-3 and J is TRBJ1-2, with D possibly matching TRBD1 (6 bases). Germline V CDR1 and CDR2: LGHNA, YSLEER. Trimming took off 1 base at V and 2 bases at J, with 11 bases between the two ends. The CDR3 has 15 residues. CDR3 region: CASSQAPTGNYGYTF. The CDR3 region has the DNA TGCGCCAGCAGCCAAGCTCCGACAGGAAACTATGGCTACACCTTC.

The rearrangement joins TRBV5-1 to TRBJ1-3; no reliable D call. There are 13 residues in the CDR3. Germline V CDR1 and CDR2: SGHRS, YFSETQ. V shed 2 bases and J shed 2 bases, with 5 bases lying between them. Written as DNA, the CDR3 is TGCGCCAGCAGCTTAACTACTGGAAACACCATATATTTT. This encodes CASSLTTGNTIYF.

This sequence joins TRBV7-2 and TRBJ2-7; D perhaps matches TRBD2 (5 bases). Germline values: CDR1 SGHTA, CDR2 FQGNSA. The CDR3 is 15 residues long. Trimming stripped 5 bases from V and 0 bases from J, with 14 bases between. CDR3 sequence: CASSLGEGVSYEQYF. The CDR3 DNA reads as TGTGCCAGCAGCCTTGGCGAGGGAGTCTCCTACGAGCAGTACTTC.

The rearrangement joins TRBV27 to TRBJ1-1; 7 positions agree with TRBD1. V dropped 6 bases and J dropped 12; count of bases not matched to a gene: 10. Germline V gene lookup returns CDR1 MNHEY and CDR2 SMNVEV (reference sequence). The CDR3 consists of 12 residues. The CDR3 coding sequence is TGTGCCAGCAGGTCGACAGGGTCGGGATCTTTCTTT. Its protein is CASRSTGSGSFF.

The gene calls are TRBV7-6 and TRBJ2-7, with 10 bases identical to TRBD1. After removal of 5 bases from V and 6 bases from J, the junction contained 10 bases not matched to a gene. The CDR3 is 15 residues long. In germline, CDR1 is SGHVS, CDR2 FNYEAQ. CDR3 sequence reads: CASSPRTGGFGEQYF. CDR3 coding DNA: TGTGCCAGCAGCCCGCGGACAGGGGGTTTTGGCGAGCAGTACTTC. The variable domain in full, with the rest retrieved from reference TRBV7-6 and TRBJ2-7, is GAGVSQSPRYKVTKRGQDVALRCDPISGHVSLYWYRQALGQGPEFLTYFNYEAQQDKSGLPNDRFSAERPEGSISTLTIQRTEQRDSAMYRCASSPRTGGFGEQYFGPGTRLTVT.

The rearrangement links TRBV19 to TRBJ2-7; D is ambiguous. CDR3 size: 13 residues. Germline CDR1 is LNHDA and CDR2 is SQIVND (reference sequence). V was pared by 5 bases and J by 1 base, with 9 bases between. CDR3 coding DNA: TGTGCCAGTAGTCCACACGGGTCCTACGAGCAGTACTTC. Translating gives CASSPHGSYEQYF.

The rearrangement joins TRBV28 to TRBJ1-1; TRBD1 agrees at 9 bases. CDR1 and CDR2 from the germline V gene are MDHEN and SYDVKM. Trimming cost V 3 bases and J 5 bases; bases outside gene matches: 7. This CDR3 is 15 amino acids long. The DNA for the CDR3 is TGTGCCAGCAGTTTGGACAGGGGTGTCCCGACTGAAGCTTTCTTT. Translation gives CASSLDRGVPTEAFF. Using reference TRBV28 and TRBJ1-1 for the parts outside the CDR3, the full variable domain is DVKVTQSSRYLVKRTGEKVFLECVQDMDHENMFWYRQDPGLGLRLIYFSYDVKMKEKGDIPEGYSVSREKKERFSLILESASTNQTSMYLCASSLDRGVPTEAFFGQGTRLTVV.

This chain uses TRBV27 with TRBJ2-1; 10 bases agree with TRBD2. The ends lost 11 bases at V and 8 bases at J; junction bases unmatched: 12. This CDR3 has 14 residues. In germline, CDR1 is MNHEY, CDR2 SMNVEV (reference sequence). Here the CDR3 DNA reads TGTGCCGCTAGCTTTGCTAGCGGGAGCTATGAGCAGTTCTTC. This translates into CAASFASGSYEQFF.

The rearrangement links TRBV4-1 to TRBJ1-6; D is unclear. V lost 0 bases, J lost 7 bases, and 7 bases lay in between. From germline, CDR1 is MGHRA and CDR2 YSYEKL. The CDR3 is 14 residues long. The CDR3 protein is CASSQEKENSPLHF. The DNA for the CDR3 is TGCGCCAGCAGCCAAGAGAAGGAAAATTCACCCCTCCACTTT.

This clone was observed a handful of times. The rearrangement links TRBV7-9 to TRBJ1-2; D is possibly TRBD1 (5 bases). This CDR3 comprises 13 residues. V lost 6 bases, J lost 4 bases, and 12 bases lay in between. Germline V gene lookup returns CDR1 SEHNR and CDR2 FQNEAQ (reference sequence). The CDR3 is CASRGLGSYGYTF. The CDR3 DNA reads TGTGCCAGCAGGGGACTTGGGTCCTATGGCTACACCTTC.

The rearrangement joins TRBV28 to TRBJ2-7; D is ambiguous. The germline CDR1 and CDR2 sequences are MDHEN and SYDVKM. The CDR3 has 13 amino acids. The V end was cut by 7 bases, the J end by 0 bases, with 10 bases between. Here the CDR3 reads CASNPRSSYEQYF. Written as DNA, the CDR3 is TGTGCCAGCAATCCGCGGTCCTCCTACGAGCAGTACTTC.

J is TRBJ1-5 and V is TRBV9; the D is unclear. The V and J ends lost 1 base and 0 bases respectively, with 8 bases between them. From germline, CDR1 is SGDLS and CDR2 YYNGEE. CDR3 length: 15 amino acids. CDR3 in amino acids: CASSVLGDSNQPQHF. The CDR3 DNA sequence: TGTGCCAGCAGCGTACTCGGCGATAGCAATCAGCCCCAGCATTTT.

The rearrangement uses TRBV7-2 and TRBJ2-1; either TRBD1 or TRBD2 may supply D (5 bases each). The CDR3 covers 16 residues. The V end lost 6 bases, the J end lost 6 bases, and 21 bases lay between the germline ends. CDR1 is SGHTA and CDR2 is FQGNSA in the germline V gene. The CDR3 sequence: CASSQRGRTPGNEQFF. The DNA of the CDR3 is TGTGCCAGCAGTCAGAGGGGTAGGACTCCCGGCAATGAGCAGTTCTTC.

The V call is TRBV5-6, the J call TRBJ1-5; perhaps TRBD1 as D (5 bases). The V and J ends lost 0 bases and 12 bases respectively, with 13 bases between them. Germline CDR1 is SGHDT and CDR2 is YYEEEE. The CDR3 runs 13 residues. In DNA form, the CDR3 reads TGTGCCAGCAGCTTGGGGCAGGGAGATGGCCAGCATTTT. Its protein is CASSLGQGDGQHF.

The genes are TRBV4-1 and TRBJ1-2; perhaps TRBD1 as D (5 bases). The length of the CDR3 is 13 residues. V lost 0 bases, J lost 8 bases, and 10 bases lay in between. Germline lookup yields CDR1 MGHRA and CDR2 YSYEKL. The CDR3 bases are TGCGCCAGCAGCCAAGAGGGGGGAGGGGGCTACACCTTC. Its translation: CASSQEGGGGYTF.

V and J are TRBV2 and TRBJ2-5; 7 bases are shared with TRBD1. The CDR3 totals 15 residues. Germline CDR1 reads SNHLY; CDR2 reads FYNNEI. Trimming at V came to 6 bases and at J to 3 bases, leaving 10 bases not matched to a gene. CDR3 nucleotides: TGTGCCAGCAGCGCCGTACAGGGGACCAAAGAGACCCAGTACTTC. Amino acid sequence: CASSAVQGTKETQYF.

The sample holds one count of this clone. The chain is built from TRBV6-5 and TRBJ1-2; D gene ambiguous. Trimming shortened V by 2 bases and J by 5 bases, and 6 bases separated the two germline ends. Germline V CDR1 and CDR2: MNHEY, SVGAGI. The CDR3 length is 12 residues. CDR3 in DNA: TGTGCCAGCAGTTACGGCGGGTATGGCTACACCTTC. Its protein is CASSYGGYGYTF.

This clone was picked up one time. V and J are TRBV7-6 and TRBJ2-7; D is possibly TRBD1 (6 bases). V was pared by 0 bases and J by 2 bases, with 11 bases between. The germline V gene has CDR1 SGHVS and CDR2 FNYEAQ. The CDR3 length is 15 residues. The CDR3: CASSLAKDRTYEQYF. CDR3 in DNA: TGTGCCAGCAGCTTAGCCAAGGACAGAACCTACGAGCAGTACTTC.

CDR3 coding DNA: TGTGCCATCAGTGACTACACTAGCGGGTCTTACAATGAGCAGTTCTTC. Its protein is CAISDYTSGSYNEQFF. The chain recombines TRBV10-3 with TRBJ2-1; 9 nucleotides match TRBD2. The CDR3 is 16 residues long. The junction had 7 bases not matched to a gene; V was cut back by 3 bases and J by 4 bases. Germline V gene sequence: CDR1 ENHRY, CDR2 SYGVKD.

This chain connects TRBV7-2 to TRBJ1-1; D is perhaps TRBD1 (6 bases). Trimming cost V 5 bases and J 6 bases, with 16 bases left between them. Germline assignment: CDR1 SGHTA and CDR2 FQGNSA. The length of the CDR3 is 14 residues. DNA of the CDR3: TGTGCCAGCAGCCAAGGGCGGGGGCCCGCTGAAGCTTTCTTT. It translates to CASSQGRGPAEAFF.